The TCR beta chain under discussion was sequenced for a study of T cells after yellow fever vaccination. TCRdb re-derived calls from the 5' RACE reads in MiXCR, one entry per CDR3 protein. The table lists about 550,000 distinct CDR3 sequences, about 19% of them singletons. This clonotype was seen a handful of times. The sequencing here drew on PBMCs, taken 15 days after the yellow fever booster vaccination. The TCR sequence derives from a man aged 25 to 40 who received the YFV17D yellow fever vaccine.

The CDR3 region has the DNA TGTGCCAGCAGCGACCTGACAGGGTCAGAGACCCAGTACTTC. Encoded protein: CASSDLTGSETQYF. V gene TRBV5-5 combines with J gene TRBJ2-5, with 7 bases identical to TRBD1. The germline CDR1 and CDR2 sequences are SGHKS and YYEKEE (reference sequence). With 4 bases clipped from V and 4 bases from J, the junction kept 7 bases outside the gene matches. The CDR3 sequence is 14 residues long.